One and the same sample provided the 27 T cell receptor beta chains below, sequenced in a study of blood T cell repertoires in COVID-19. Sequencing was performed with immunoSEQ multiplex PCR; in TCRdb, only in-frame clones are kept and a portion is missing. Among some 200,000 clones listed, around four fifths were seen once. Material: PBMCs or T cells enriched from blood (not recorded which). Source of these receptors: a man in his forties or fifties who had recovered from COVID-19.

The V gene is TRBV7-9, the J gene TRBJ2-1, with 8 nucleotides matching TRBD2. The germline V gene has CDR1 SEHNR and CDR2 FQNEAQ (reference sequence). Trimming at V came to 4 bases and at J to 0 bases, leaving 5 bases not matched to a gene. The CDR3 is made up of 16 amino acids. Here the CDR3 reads CASSSLAGSSYNEQFF. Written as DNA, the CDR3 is TGTGCCAGCAGCTCCTTAGCGGGAAGCTCCTACAATGAGCAGTTCTTC.

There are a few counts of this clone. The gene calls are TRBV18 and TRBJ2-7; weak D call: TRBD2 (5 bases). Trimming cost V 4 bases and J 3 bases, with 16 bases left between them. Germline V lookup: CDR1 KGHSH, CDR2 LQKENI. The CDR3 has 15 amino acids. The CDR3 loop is CASSQTRGSLYEQYF. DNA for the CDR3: TGTGCCAGCTCACAAACTAGAGGGAGCCTCTACGAGCAGTACTTC.

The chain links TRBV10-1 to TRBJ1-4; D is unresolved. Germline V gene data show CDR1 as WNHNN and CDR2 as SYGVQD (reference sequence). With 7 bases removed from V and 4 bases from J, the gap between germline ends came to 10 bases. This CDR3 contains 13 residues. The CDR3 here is CASTRLINEKLFF. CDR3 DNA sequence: TGCGCCAGCACCCGACTTATTAATGAAAAACTGTTTTTT.

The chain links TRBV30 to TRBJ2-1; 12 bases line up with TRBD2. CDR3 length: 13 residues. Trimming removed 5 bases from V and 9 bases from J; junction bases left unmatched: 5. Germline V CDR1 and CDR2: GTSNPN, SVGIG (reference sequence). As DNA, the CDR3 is TGTGCCTGGGCTAGCGGGGGGGCCGCTGAGCAGTTCTTC. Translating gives CAWASGGAAEQFF.

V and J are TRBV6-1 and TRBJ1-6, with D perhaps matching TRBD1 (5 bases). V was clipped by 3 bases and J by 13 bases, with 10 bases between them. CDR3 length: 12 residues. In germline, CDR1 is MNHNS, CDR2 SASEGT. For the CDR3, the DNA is TGTGCCAGCAGTGATCCGACAGCTCCCCTCCACTTT. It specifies CASSDPTAPLHF.

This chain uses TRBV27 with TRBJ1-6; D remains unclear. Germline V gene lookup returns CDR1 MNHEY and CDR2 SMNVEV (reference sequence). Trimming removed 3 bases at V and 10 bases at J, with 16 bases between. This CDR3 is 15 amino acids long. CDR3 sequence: CASSFLGLTTSPLHF. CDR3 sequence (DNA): TGTGCCAGCAGTTTCCTCGGACTTACCACGTCACCCCTCCACTTT.

For the CDR3, the DNA is TGTGCCAGCAGCTTGGGGAGGCACGTTTATGGCTACACCTTC. Its translation: CASSLGRHVYGYTF. V is TRBV5-6 and J is TRBJ1-2; D gene uncertain. Germline V lookup: CDR1 SGHDT, CDR2 YYEEEE. The CDR3 runs 14 residues. The V and J ends lost 0 bases and 5 bases respectively, with 11 bases between them.

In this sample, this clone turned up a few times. CDR3 DNA sequence: TGTGCCACCCGGGGACAGGATACCTACGAGCAGTACTTC. Translating it yields CATRGQDTYEQYF. The chain joins TRBV10-3 to TRBJ2-7; the match to TRBD1 covers 8 bases. Germline V gene data show CDR1 as ENHRY and CDR2 as SYGVKD. Losses at the gene ends were 10 bases for V and 2 bases for J; bases not matched to a gene: 7. CDR3 length: 13 amino acids.

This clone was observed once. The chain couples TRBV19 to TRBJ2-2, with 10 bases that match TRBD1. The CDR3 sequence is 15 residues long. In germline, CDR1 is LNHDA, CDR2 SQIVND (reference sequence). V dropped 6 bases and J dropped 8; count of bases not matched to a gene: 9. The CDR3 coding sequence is TGTGCCAGTAGCCTCGGGACAGGGGAGGTAGGGGAGCTGTTTTTT. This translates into CASSLGTGEVGELFF.

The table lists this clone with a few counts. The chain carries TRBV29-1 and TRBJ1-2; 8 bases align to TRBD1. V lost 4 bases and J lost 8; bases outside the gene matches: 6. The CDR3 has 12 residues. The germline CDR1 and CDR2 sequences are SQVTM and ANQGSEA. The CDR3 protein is CSVAQGVLGYTF. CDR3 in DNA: TGCAGCGTTGCACAGGGGGTCTTGGGCTACACCTTC.

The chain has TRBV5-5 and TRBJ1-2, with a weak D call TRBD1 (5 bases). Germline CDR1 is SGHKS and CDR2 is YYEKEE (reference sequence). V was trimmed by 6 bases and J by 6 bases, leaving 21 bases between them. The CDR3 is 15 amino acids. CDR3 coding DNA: TGTGCCAGCACCGCGGGGCGGCGGCGAGAGGATGGCTACACCTTC. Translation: CASTAGRRREDGYTF.

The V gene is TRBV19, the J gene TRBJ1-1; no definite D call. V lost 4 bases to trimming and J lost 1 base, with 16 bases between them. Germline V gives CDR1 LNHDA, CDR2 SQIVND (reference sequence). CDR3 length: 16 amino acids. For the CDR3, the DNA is TGTGCCAGTAGTAAAGACGCGAGAGGAGGGAACACTGAAGCTTTCTTT. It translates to CASSKDARGGNTEAFF. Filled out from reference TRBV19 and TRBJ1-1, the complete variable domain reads DGGITQSPKYLFRKEGQNVTLSCEQNLNHDAMYWYRQDPGQGLRLIYYSQIVNDFQKGDIAEGYSVSREKKESFPLTVTSAQKNPTAFYLCASSKDARGGNTEAFFGQGTRLTVV.

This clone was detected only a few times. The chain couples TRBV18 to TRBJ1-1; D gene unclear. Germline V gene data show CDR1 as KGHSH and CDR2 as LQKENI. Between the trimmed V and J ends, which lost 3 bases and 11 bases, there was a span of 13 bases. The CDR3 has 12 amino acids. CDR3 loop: CASSPREDWAFF. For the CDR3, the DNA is TGTGCCAGCTCACCGAGGGAGGACTGGGCTTTCTTT.

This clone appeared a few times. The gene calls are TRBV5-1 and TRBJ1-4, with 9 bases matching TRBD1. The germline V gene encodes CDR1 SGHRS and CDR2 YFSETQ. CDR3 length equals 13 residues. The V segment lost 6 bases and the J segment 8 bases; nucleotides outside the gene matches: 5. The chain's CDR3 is CASNRGPEEKLFF. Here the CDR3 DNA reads TGCGCCAGCAACAGGGGGCCGGAAGAAAAACTGTTTTTT.

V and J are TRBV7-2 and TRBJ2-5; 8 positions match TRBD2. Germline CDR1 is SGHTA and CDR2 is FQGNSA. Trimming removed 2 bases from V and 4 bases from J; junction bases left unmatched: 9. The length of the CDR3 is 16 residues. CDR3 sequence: CASSLTGTRGLETQYF. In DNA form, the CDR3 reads TGTGCCAGCAGCTTAACCGGGACTAGGGGGTTAGAGACCCAGTACTTC.

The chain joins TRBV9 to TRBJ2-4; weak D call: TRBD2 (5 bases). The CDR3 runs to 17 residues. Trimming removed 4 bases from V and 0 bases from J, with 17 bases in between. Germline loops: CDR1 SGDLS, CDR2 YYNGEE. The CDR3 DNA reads TGTGCCAGCAGCCCCCAAATGAGGGCGCGAGCCAAAAACATTCAGTACTTC. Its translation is CASSPQMRARAKNIQYF.

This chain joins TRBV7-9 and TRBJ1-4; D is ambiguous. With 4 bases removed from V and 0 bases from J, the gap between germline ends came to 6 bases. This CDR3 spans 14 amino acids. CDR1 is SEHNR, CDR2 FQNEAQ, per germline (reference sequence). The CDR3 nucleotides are TGTGCCAGCAGCTCCCGAGCAACTAATGAAAAACTGTTTTTT. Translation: CASSSRATNEKLFF.

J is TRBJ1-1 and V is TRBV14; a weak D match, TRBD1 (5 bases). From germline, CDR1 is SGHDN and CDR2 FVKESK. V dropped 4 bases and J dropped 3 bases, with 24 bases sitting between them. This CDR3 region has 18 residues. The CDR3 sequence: CASSPDLFLRGGDTEAFF. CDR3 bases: TGTGCCAGCAGCCCGGATTTGTTCCTTAGGGGTGGGGACACTGAAGCTTTCTTT.

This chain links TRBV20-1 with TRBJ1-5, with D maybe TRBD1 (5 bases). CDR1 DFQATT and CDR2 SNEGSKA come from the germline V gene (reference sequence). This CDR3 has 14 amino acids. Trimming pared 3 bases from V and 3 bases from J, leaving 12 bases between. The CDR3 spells CSASQGLVNQPQHF. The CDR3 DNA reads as TGCAGTGCTAGTCAGGGTTTGGTCAATCAGCCCCAGCATTTT.

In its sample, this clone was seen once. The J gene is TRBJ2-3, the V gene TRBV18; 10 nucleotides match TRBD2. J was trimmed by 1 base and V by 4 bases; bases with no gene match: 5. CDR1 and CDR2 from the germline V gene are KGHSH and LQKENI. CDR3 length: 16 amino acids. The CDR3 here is CASSRGLAGGTDTQYF. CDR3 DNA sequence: TGTGCCAGCTCACGTGGCCTAGCGGGAGGCACAGATACGCAGTATTTT.

CDR3 sequence: CASSEQVHNSPLHF. The CDR3, as DNA: TGTGCCAGCAGTGAACAGGTCCATAATTCACCCCTCCACTTT. The chain couples TRBV6-1 to TRBJ1-6; no reliable D call. This CDR3 contains 14 residues. Germline lookup yields CDR1 MNHNS and CDR2 SASEGT. V lost 2 bases and J 5 bases, leaving 7 bases between the germline ends.

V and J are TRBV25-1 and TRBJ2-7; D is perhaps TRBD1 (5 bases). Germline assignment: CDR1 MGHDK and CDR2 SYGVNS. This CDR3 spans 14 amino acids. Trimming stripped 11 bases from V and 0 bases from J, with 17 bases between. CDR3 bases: TGTGCCTCCAAAAGAAGGGGCAGCTCCTACGAGCAGTACTTC. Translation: CASKRRGSSYEQYF.

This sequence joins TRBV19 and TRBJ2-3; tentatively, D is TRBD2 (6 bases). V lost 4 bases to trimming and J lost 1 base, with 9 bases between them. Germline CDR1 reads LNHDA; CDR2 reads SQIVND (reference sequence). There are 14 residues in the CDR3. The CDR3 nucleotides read TGTGCCAGTAGTAAGTTAGCGGGCACAGATACGCAGTATTTT. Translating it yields CASSKLAGTDTQYF.

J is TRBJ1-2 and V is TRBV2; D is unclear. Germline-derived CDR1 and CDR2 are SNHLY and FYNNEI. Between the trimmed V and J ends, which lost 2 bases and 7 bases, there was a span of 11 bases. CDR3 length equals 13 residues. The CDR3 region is CASSETTEGGYTF. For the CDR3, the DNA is TGTGCCAGCAGTGAAACCACTGAGGGTGGCTACACCTTC. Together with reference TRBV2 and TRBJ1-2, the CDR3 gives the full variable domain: EPEVTQTPSHQVTQMGQEVILRCVPISNHLYFYWYRQILGQKVEFLVSFYNNEISEKSEIFDDQFSVERPDGSNFTLKIRSTKLEDSAMYFCASSETTEGGYTFGSGTRLTVV.

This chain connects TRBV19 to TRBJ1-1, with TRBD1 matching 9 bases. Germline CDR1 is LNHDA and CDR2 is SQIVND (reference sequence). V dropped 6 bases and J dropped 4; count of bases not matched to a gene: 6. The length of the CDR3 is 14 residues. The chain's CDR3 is CASRVQGAATEAFF. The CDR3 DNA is TGTGCCAGTAGGGTACAGGGGGCGGCCACTGAAGCTTTCTTT.

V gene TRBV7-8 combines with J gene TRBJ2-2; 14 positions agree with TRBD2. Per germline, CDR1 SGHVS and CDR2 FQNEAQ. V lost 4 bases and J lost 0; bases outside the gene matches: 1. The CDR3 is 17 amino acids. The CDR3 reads CASSWTSGGTNTGELFF. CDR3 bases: TGTGCCAGCAGCTGGACTAGCGGGGGGACGAACACCGGGGAGCTGTTTTTT.

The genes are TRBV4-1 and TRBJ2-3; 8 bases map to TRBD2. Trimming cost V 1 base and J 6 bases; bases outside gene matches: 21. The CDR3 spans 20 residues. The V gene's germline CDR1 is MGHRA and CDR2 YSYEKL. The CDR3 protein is CASSQVGGGVTGGWSDTQYF. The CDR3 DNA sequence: TGCGCCAGCAGCCAAGTTGGAGGGGGTGTAACGGGAGGGTGGAGTGATACGCAGTATTTT.